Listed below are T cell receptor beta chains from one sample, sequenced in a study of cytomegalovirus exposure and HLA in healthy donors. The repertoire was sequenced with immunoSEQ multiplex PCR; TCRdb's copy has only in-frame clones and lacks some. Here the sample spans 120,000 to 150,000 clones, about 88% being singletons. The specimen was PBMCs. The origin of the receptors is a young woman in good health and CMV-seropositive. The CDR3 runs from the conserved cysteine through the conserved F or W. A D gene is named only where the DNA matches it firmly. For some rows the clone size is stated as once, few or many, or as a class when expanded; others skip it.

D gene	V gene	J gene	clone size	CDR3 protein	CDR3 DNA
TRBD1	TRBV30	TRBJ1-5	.	CAWSVPPTGAQPQHF	TGTGCCTGGAGTGTACCCCCAACAGGGGCCCAGCCCCAGCATTTT
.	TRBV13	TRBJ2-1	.	CASSLGVPVEQFF	TGTGCCAGCAGCTTAGGAGTACCGGTTGAGCAGTTCTTC
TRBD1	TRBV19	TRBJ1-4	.	CASRNWDREHEKLFF	TGTGCCAGTAGAAATTGGGACAGGGAGCATGAAAAACTGTTTTTT
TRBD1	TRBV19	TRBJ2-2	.	CASSMTGAGTGELFF	TGTGCCAGTAGTATGACAGGGGCCGGCACCGGGGAGCTGTTTTTT
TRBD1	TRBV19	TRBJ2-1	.	CASSNPDRQGYEQFF	TGTGCCAGTTCCAACCCCGATCGACAGGGGTATGAGCAGTTCTTC
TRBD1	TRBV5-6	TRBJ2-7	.	CASSSLRGTGTHEQYF	TGTGCCAGCAGCTCCCTACGGGGGACAGGTACCCACGAGCAGTACTTC
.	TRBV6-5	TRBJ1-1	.	CASSYSFSGGTEAFF	TGTGCCAGCAGTTACTCCTTCAGCGGAGGCACTGAAGCTTTCTTT
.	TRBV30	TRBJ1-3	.	CAWSLRQYSGNTIYF	TGTGCCTGGAGTTTAAGACAGTACTCTGGAAACACCATATATTTT
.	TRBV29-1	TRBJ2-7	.	CSVDAGYEQYF	TGCAGCGTTGACGCGGGCTACGAGCAGTACTTC
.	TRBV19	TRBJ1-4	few	CASSDKTGRKLFF	TGTGCCAGTAGTGACAAAACAGGGCGCAAACTGTTTTTT
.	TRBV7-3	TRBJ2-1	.	CASSPHAVRNNEQFF	TGTGCCAGCAGCCCCCATGCGGTTAGAAACAATGAGCAGTTCTTC
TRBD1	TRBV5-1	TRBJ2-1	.	CASYPGQVYNEQFF	TGCGCCAGTTACCCGGGACAGGTTTACAATGAGCAGTTCTTC
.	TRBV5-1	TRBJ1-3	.	CASSLGSGLRGNTIYF	TGCGCCAGCAGCTTGGGCTCGGGTTTGAGGGGAAACACCATATATTTT
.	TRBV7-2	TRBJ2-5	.	CASSFRGAGLIQETQYF	TGTGCCAGCAGCTTCAGGGGGGCAGGGTTGATCCAAGAGACCCAGTACTTC
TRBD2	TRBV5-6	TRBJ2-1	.	CASSSLISGRSYNEQFF	TGTGCCAGCAGCTCCCTCATTAGCGGGAGGTCCTACAATGAGCAGTTCTTC
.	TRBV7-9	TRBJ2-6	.	CASSLTQRVYSGANVLTF	TGTGCCAGCAGCTTAACTCAGCGCGTGTACTCTGGGGCCAACGTCCTGACTTTC
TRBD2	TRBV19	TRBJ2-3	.	CASKEAGEQDTQYF	TGTGCCAGTAAAGAAGCGGGAGAGCAAGATACGCAGTATTTT
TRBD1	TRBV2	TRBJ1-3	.	CASSNTGDGNTIYF	TGTGCCAGCAGCAATACAGGGGACGGAAACACCATATATTTT
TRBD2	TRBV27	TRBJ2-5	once	CASSGEGQETQYF	TGTGCCAGCAGTGGGGAGGGCCAAGAGACCCAGTACTTC
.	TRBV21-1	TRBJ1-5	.	CASSKQEGYQPQHF	TGTGCCAGCAGCAAACAGGAGGGTTATCAGCCCCAGCATTTT
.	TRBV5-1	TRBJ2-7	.	CASSLAEGGLEQYF	TGCGCCAGCAGCTTGGCCGAGGGGGGGCTCGAGCAGTACTTC
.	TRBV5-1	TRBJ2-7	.	CASSLGRGRYEQYF	TGCGCCAGCAGCTTGGGAAGGGGTAGATACGAGCAGTACTTC
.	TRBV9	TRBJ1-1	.	CASSVENRGGTEAFF	TGTGCCAGCAGCGTAGAAAATCGGGGGGGTACTGAAGCTTTCTTT
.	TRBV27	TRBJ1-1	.	CASSSQENTEAFF	TGTGCCAGCAGTTCACAGGAGAACACTGAAGCTTTCTTT
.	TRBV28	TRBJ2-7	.	CASSFQRASYEQYF	TGTGCCAGCAGTTTTCAGCGGGCTTCCTACGAGCAGTACTTC